This entry concerns a single T cell receptor beta chain. Study processing details: From reference gene primer amplification, estimates of nucleated cell counts were derived. TCRdb's table, derived via immunoSEQ multiplex PCR, lists solely in-frame clones and lacks some. D and trimming were read from the DNA, whereas the V and J calls and clone size are those reported in that table. The sample consists of 97,000 or so clones, around 90% of them appearing once. Germline values: CDR1 WSHSY, CDR2 SAAADI. Deletions cut 1 base from V and 8 bases from J, with 6 bases between. This CDR3 spans 13 amino acids. This sample stems from a study of blood T cell repertoires in COVID-19.

The sequencing input was peripheral blood. This chain joins TRBV10-2 and TRBJ1-6, with D perhaps matching TRBD1 (5 bases). The origin of this receptor is a man between 18 and 35 years old with acute or convalescent COVID-19. The CDR3 region is CASSEFRDSPLHF. The CDR3 DNA reads as TGCGCCAGCAGTGAGTTCAGGGATTCACCCCTCCACTTT.